Each of the 28 T cell receptor beta chains below was sequenced from the same sample in a study of cytomegalovirus exposure and HLA in healthy donors. 60 Vbeta and 13 Jbeta primers were used in PCR. The protocol was immunoSEQ multiplex PCR, while the TCRdb copy is restricted to in-frame clones and leaves out a portion. The sample lists approximately 190,000 clones; over 75% were seen once. The sample consisted of PBMCs. The receptors were gathered from a man aged 45-60 years in good health and CMV-seronegative.

The chain employs TRBV5-4 and TRBJ2-1; D is unresolved. CDR1 and CDR2 from the germline V gene are SGHNT and YYREEE (reference sequence). Trimming took off 0 bases at V and 4 bases at J, with 11 bases between the two ends. The CDR3 runs to 15 residues. This CDR3 is CASSLATGQYNEQFF. In nucleotides, the CDR3 is TGTGCCAGCAGCTTGGCGACGGGTCAATACAATGAGCAGTTCTTC.

This chain connects TRBV10-3 to TRBJ1-4; TRBD1 matches 8 bases. Germline CDR1 and CDR2: ENHRY and SYGVKD. The CDR3 is 16 residues long. V shed 3 bases and J 0 bases; nucleotides not matched to a gene: 3. The CDR3 DNA sequence: TGTGCCATCAGTGACCAGGGGGCCGCAACTAATGAAAAACTGTTTTTT. Its translation: CAISDQGAATNEKLFF.

V usage is TRBV7-2 and J usage is TRBJ1-2, with TRBD1 identical over 7 bases. The J segment lost 4 bases and the V segment lost 5 bases, leaving 10 bases of the junction unmatched. Germline CDR1 reads SGHTA; CDR2 reads FQGNSA. This CDR3 spans 15 amino acids. DNA for the CDR3: TGTGCCAGCAGCCCGGAGACAGGGTTAAGCTATGGCTACACCTTC. Its translation: CASSPETGLSYGYTF.

This chain links TRBV11-1 with TRBJ1-2; TRBD1 might be the D (6 bases). The CDR3 length is 12 residues. Germline values: CDR1 SGHAT, CDR2 FQDESV (reference sequence). V was clipped by 5 bases and J by 5 bases, with 9 bases between them. Here the CDR3 reads CASSKQGYGYTF. In DNA form, the CDR3 reads TGTGCCAGCAGCAAACAGGGTTATGGCTACACCTTC.

This clone was found once. The chain employs TRBV19 and TRBJ1-1, with a weak D call TRBD1 (5 bases). The CDR3 spans 15 residues. CDR1 is LNHDA, CDR2 SQIVND, per germline (reference sequence). The V gene lost 9 bases and the J gene lost 5 bases, with 22 bases spanning the gap. The CDR3 loop is CASKLGALEVTEAFF. The DNA of the CDR3 is TGTGCCAGCAAGCTTGGGGCCCTTGAGGTGACTGAAGCTTTCTTT. The full variable domain, with the rest looked up from reference TRBV19 and TRBJ1-1, is DGGITQSPKYLFRKEGQNVTLSCEQNLNHDAMYWYRQDPGQGLRLIYYSQIVNDFQKGDIAEGYSVSREKKESFPLTVTSAQKNPTAFYLCASKLGALEVTEAFFGQGTRLTVV.

The rearrangement uses TRBV10-3 and TRBJ2-5; tentatively, D is TRBD1 (6 bases). Germline V CDR1 and CDR2: ENHRY, SYGVKD. CDR3 length: 13 residues. V lost 6 bases and J 3 bases, leaving 11 bases between the germline ends. This CDR3 reads CAISARGEETQYF. As DNA, the CDR3 is TGTGCCATCAGCGCCAGGGGAGAAGAGACCCAGTACTTC.

V gene TRBV18 combines with J gene TRBJ2-7; D might be TRBD2 (7 bases). Germline V gene sequence: CDR1 KGHSH, CDR2 LQKENI. V lost 5 bases and J lost 6, with 20 bases in between. CDR3 size: 15 residues. In nucleotides, the CDR3 is TGTGCCAGCTCAACGTGGGGGGGCCAGGTAGGCGAGCAGTACTTC. This encodes CASSTWGGQVGEQYF.

The chain carries TRBV2 and TRBJ2-7, with TRBD1 as a possible D gene (6 bases). V lost 6 bases and J 0 bases, leaving 15 bases between the germline ends. The germline V gene has CDR1 SNHLY and CDR2 FYNNEI. This CDR3 has 15 residues. In nucleotides, the CDR3 is TGTGCCAGCAGGGACGACAGGAGCACCTCCTACGAGCAGTACTTC. It translates to CASRDDRSTSYEQYF.

The sample holds one count of this clone. The chain employs TRBV11-3 and TRBJ2-2; D might be TRBD1 (6 bases). V lost 5 bases and J lost 2, with 12 bases in between. Germline loops: CDR1 SGHNT, CDR2 YENEEA. The CDR3 has 15 amino acids. This chain's CDR3 is CASSPDRGNTGELFF. In DNA, the CDR3 is TGTGCCAGCAGCCCGGACAGAGGAAACACCGGGGAGCTGTTTTTT.

V is TRBV30 and J is TRBJ1-2, with TRBD1 identical over 7 bases. Germline loops: CDR1 GTSNPN, CDR2 SVGIG (reference sequence). The CDR3 sequence is 15 residues long. The junction had 13 bases not matched to a gene; V was cut back by 5 bases and J by 4 bases. The CDR3 loop reads CAWANFGQATYGYTF. CDR3 DNA: TGTGCCTGGGCTAACTTCGGACAGGCAACCTATGGCTACACCTTC.

V is TRBV19 and J is TRBJ1-5, with TRBD1 identical over 7 bases. J gave up 4 bases and V 5 bases, and 2 bases lay outside the gene matches. This CDR3 has 13 residues. Germline V gene lookup returns CDR1 LNHDA and CDR2 SQIVND (reference sequence). The CDR3, as DNA: TGTGCCAGTAGTCCGGGACAGAATCAGCCCCAGCATTTT. This codes for CASSPGQNQPQHF.

In regard to this clone: The same CDR3 can be traced to other DNA sequences in this sample. The chain combines TRBV7-2 with TRBJ2-6, with D possibly matching TRBD1 (6 bases). V dropped 5 bases and J dropped 4 bases, with 12 bases sitting between them. The CDR3 spans 15 residues. Germline values: CDR1 SGHTA, CDR2 FQGNSA. The CDR3 DNA follows: TGTGCCAGCAGCGCTACAGGGCCCGGGGCCAACGTCCTGACTTTC. Protein sequence: CASSATGPGANVLTF.

The V gene is TRBV5-1, the J gene TRBJ2-3; 7 nucleotides align to TRBD1. This CDR3 has 14 amino acids. V was pared by 0 bases and J by 8 bases, with 6 bases of the junction left unmatched. Looked up from germline, CDR1 is SGHRS and CDR2 is YFSETQ. Here the CDR3 reads CASSLEGGPATQYF. In nucleotides, the CDR3 is TGCGCCAGCAGCTTGGAAGGGGGCCCCGCTACGCAGTATTTT. Drawing the rest from reference TRBV5-1 and TRBJ2-3, the complete variable domain is KAGVTQTPRYLIKTRGQQVTLSCSPISGHRSVSWYQQTPGQGLQFLFEYFSETQRNKGNFPGRFSGRQFSNSRSEMNVSTLELGDSALYLCASSLEGGPATQYFGPGTRLTVL.

In its sample, this clone was seen a few times. The chain employs TRBV7-8 and TRBJ1-4; D possibly corresponds to TRBD1 (5 bases). The CDR3 loop spans 15 amino acids. The germline V gene encodes CDR1 SGHVS and CDR2 FQNEAQ. V was cut by 4 bases and J by 7 bases, with 16 bases left in between. The CDR3 here is CASSSSGGSGEKLFF. The DNA of the CDR3 is TGTGCCAGCAGCTCCTCCGGGGGTAGCGGTGAAAAACTGTTTTTT.

J is TRBJ1-6 and V is TRBV9; D remains unclear. Trimming took 7 bases from V and 3 from J, leaving 8 bases between them. This CDR3 comprises 13 residues. Germline loops: CDR1 SGDLS, CDR2 YYNGEE. Written as DNA, the CDR3 is TGTGCCAGCGGGGAGAACTATAATTCACCCCTCCACTTT. Translated: CASGENYNSPLHF.

J is TRBJ2-5 and V is TRBV4-1; D possibly corresponds to TRBD2 (7 bases). The CDR3 is 16 amino acids. The germline gives CDR1 MGHRA, CDR2 YSYEKL. Trimming pared 4 bases from V and 5 bases from J, leaving 20 bases between. CDR3 protein: CASSLSTVGGVETQYF. The CDR3 DNA reads TGCGCCAGCAGCCTGTCCACAGTAGGGGGGGTTGAGACCCAGTACTTC.

The chain uses TRBV19 and TRBJ1-5, with D possibly being TRBD1 (6 bases). Between the trimmed V and J ends, which lost 2 bases and 0 bases, there was a span of 14 bases. This CDR3 has 17 amino acids. Germline assignment: CDR1 LNHDA and CDR2 SQIVND (reference sequence). CDR3 loop: CASSIWGQGYSNQPQHF. The CDR3 nucleotides read TGTGCCAGTAGTATATGGGGGCAGGGGTATAGCAATCAGCCCCAGCATTTT. Full variable domain (remainder filled in from reference TRBV19 and TRBJ1-5): DGGITQSPKYLFRKEGQNVTLSCEQNLNHDAMYWYRQDPGQGLRLIYYSQIVNDFQKGDIAEGYSVSREKKESFPLTVTSAQKNPTAFYLCASSIWGQGYSNQPQHFGDGTRLSIL.

V gene TRBV7-8 combines with J gene TRBJ2-1; 7 positions match TRBD1. Looked up from germline, CDR1 is SGHVS and CDR2 is FQNEAQ. With V trimmed by 5 bases and J by 2 bases, 6 bases remained unmatched. This CDR3 has 15 amino acids. CDR3 loop: CASSLDRVPYNEQFF. The CDR3 nucleotides are TGTGCCAGCAGCCTCGACAGGGTCCCCTACAATGAGCAGTTCTTC.

J is TRBJ1-6 and V is TRBV4-1; TRBD1 matches 12 bases. The V segment lost 5 bases and the J segment 10 bases; nucleotides outside the gene matches: 9. Germline CDR1 MGHRA, CDR2 YSYEKL. The CDR3 is 16 amino acids. CDR3 bases: TGCGCCAGCAGCTCTGCGGGACAGGGGGCCAAGTCACCCCTCCACTTT. This gives the protein CASSSAGQGAKSPLHF.

The chain links TRBV7-8 to TRBJ1-1; 7 nucleotides match TRBD1. The germline V gene has CDR1 SGHVS and CDR2 FQNEAQ. The CDR3 covers 15 residues. V shed 6 bases, J shed 5 bases, and the junction held 12 bases outside the gene matches. In nucleotides, the CDR3 is TGTGCCAGCAGAGAGAACAGGGGCGGGCGGACTGAAGCTTTCTTT. Amino acids: CASRENRGGRTEAFF.

The V gene is TRBV25-1, the J gene TRBJ2-1; 7 positions match TRBD1. V gave up 5 bases and J gave up 4 bases; unmatched junction bases: 8. The CDR3 is made up of 15 amino acids. The germline CDR1 and CDR2 sequences are MGHDK and SYGVNS. Here the CDR3 reads CASSPRGRQYNEQFF. CDR3 in DNA: TGTGCCAGCAGTCCGAGGGGGCGTCAGTACAATGAGCAGTTCTTC.

The rearrangement uses TRBV6-5 and TRBJ1-5; unclear D gene. Germline CDR1 MNHEY, CDR2 SVGAGI. The CDR3 spans 13 residues. V dropped 0 bases and J dropped 7 bases, with 7 bases sitting between them. The CDR3 nucleotides are TGTGCCAGCAGTTACTCCCGCCTACAGCCCCAGCATTTT. Translating gives CASSYSRLQPQHF.

This sequence joins TRBV27 and TRBJ2-2; tentative D call: TRBD2 (5 bases). Germline CDR1 reads MNHEY; CDR2 reads SMNVEV (reference sequence). V lost 7 bases, J lost 8 bases, and 20 bases lay in between. This CDR3 has 15 residues. The DNA of the CDR3 is TGTGCCAGCAATACCCTCCGGGGATCTACTGGGGAGCTGTTTTTT. Residues: CASNTLRGSTGELFF.

The chain couples TRBV4-2 to TRBJ1-6; 7 positions agree with TRBD1. The CDR3 length is 15 residues. From germline, CDR1 is LGHNA and CDR2 YNFKEQ. Trimming took 1 base from V and 4 from J; bases not matched to a gene: 1. The CDR3 sequence: CASSQGQGYNSPLHF. In DNA form, the CDR3 reads TGTGCCAGCAGCCAAGGACAGGGTTATAATTCACCCCTCCACTTT.

The genes are TRBV27 and TRBJ1-5, with D maybe TRBD1 (5 bases). Per germline, CDR1 MNHEY and CDR2 SMNVEV (reference sequence). Trimming left V 8 bases short and J 1 base short, with 12 bases between. This CDR3 spans 14 amino acids. The CDR3 bases are TGTGCCAGCGCGGGCGGGGGAAGCAATCAGCCCCAGCATTTT. Amino acids: CASAGGGSNQPQHF.

CDR3 DNA sequence: TGTGCCAGCAGCGTAAGAGGGACTGAGGGCTACAATGAGCAGTTCTTC. This encodes CASSVRGTEGYNEQFF. This chain connects TRBV9 to TRBJ2-1; a possible D gene is TRBD2 (6 bases). The CDR3 runs 16 residues. Germline V gene data show CDR1 as SGDLS and CDR2 as YYNGEE. Trimming cost V 1 base and J 3 bases, with 14 bases left between them.

This chain joins TRBV2 and TRBJ1-2; no definite D call. In germline, CDR1 is SNHLY, CDR2 FYNNEI. The CDR3 extends over 14 amino acids. V was clipped by 5 bases and J by 8 bases, with 18 bases between them. CDR3 sequence (DNA): TGTGCCAGCAGTAATAACGATAATCTAGAAGGCTACACCTTC. It yields the protein CASSNNDNLEGYTF.

The J gene is TRBJ2-7, the V gene TRBV19; TRBD2 matches 8 bases. The germline V gene encodes CDR1 LNHDA and CDR2 SQIVND (reference sequence). V lost 6 bases to trimming and J lost 1 base; unmatched junction nucleotides: 8. The CDR3 totals 15 residues. The CDR3 nucleotides read TGTGCCAGTAGACCCGGGACTAGGTCATCCTACGAGCAGTACTTC. Residues: CASRPGTRSSYEQYF.